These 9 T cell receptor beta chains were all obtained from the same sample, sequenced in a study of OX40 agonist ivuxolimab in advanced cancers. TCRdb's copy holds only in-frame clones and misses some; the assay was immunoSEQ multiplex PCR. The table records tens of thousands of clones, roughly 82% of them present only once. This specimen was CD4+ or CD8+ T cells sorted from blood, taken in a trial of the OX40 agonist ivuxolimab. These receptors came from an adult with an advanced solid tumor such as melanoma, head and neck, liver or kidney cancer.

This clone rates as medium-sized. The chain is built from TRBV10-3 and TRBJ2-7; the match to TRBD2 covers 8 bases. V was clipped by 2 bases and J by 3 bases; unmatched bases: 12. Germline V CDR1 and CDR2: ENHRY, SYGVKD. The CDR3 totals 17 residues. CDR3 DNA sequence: TGTGCCATCAGTGAGCCACTCGGTCCAGCGGGAGACTACGAGCAGTACTTC. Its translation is CAISEPLGPAGDYEQYF.

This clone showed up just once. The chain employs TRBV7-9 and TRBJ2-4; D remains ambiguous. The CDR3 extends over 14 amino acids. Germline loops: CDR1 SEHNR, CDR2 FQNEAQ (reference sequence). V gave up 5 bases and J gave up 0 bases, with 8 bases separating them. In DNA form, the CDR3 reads TGTGCCAGCAGCGCGACTTTAGCCAAAAACATTCAGTACTTC. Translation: CASSATLAKNIQYF.

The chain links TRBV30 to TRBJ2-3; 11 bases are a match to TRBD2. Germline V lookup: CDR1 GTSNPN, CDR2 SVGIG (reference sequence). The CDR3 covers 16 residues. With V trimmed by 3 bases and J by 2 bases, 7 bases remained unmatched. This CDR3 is CAWSGTSGSDTDTQYF. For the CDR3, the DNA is TGTGCCTGGAGCGGCACTAGCGGGAGTGACACAGATACGCAGTATTTT.

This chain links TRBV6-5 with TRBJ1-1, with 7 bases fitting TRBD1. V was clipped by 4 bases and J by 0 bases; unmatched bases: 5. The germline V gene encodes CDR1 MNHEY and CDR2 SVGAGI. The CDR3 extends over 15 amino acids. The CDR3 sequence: CASSSNTGVNTEAFF. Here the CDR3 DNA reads TGTGCCAGCAGTTCTAATACAGGGGTGAACACTGAAGCTTTCTTT.

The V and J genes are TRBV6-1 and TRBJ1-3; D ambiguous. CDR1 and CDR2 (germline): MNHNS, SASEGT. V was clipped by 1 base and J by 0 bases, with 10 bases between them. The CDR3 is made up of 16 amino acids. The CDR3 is CASSEDRFRSGNTIYF. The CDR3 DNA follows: TGTGCCAGCAGTGAAGATCGATTCCGCTCTGGAAACACCATATATTTT.

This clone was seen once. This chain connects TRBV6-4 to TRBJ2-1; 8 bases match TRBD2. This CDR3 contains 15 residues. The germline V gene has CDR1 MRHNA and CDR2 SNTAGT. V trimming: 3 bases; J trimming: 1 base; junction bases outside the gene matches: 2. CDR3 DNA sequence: TGTGCCAGCAGTGAGCTAGCGGGTTCCTACAATGAGCAGTTCTTC. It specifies CASSELAGSYNEQFF.

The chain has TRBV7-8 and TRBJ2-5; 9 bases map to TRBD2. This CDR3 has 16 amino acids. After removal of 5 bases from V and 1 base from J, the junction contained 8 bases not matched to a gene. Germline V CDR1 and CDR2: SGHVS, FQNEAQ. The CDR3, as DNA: TGTGCCAGCAGCCGTAGCGGGAGAGGGGTCCAAGAGACCCAGTACTTC. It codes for CASSRSGRGVQETQYF.

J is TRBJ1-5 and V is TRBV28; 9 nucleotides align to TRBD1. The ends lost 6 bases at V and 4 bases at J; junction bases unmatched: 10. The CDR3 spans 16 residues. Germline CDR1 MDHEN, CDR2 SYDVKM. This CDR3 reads CASSITGQGLNQPQHF. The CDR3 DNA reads TGTGCCAGCAGCATAACTGGACAGGGGCTTAATCAGCCCCAGCATTTT.

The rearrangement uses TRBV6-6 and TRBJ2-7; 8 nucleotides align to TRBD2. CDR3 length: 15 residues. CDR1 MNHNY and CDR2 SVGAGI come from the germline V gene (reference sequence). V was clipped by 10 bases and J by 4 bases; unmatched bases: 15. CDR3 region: CATFGLAAVGYEQYF. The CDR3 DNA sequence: TGTGCCACTTTCGGACTAGCAGCCGTTGGTTACGAGCAGTACTTC.